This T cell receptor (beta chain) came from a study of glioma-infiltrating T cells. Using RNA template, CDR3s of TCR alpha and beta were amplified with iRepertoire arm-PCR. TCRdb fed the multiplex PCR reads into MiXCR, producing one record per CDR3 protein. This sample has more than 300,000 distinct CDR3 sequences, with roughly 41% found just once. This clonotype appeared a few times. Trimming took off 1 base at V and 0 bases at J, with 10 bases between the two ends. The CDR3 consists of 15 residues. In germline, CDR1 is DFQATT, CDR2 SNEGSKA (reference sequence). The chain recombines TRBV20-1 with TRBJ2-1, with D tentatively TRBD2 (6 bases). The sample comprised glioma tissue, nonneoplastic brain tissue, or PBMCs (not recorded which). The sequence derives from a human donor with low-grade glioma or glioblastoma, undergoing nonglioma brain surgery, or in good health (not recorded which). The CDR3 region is CSARVGGGSYNEQFF. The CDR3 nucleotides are TGCAGTGCTAGAGTCGGGGGAGGCTCCTACAATGAGCAGTTCTTC.